The TCR beta chain under discussion was sequenced for a study of blood T cell repertoires in COVID-19. Across the study: T cells, B-cell-depleted T cells, or PBMCs provided the cDNA or gDNA that served as material.

Study processing details: Scientists estimated how many nucleated cells there were by amplifying reference gene primers. TCRdb's copy holds only in-frame clones and misses some; the assay was immunoSEQ multiplex PCR. D and trimming come from the DNA, and the V and J calls and clone size come from that table. Among tens of thousands of clones listed, 60% to 85% were seen once. The CDR3 is 16 amino acids. Germline V lookup: CDR1 SGHNT, CDR2 YYREEE (reference sequence). The junction had 5 bases not matched to a gene; V was cut back by 1 base and J by 0 bases. The rearrangement uses TRBV5-4 and TRBJ2-7, with 9 bases matching TRBD2. This TCR was sampled from a woman older than 75 with acute or convalescent COVID-19. The specimen sequenced was peripheral blood. This CDR3 is CASSLFSGRSSYEQYF. CDR3 in DNA: TGTGCCAGCAGCTTGTTCAGCGGGAGGAGCTCCTACGAGCAGTACTTC.